The 20 T cell receptor beta chains given below trace back to one sample, sequenced in a study of blood T cell repertoires in COVID-19. Only in-frame clones appear in the TCRdb table, and some are missing; sequencing was by immunoSEQ multiplex PCR. The sample lists around 500,000 clones, about 88% seen once, with approximately 8.3% in the top ten. Sequenced: PBMCs or T cells enriched from blood (not recorded which). These receptors were collected from a woman aged 60-75 years who had recovered from COVID-19.

This chain links TRBV7-5 with TRBJ1-4. TRBV7-5 is a documented pseudogene. The CDR3 is 15 residues long. CDR3: CARSPPGGTNEKLFF. CDR3 nucleotide sequence: TGTGCCAGAAGCCCCCCTGGAGGGACTAATGAAAAACTGTTTTTT.

Here the CDR3 reads CASSLGGSSYNEQFF. The CDR3 DNA reads TGCGCCAGCAGCCTAGGGGGATCCTCCTACAATGAGCAGTTCTTC. The chain is built from TRBV4-1 and TRBJ2-1; tentative D call: TRBD1 (6 bases). Germline V CDR1 and CDR2: MGHRA, YSYEKL. The CDR3 runs to 15 residues. V was pared by 4 bases and J by 0 bases, with 10 bases between.

The chain couples TRBV28 to TRBJ1-5, with 9 nucleotides matching TRBD1. Looked up from germline, CDR1 is MDHEN and CDR2 is SYDVKM. The CDR3 is 17 amino acids. V trimming: 4 bases; J trimming: 7 bases; junction bases outside the gene matches: 14. The CDR3 DNA sequence: TGTGCCAGCAGTTCCGCTACCGGGACAGGGACGCGACAGCCCCAGCATTTT. This translates into CASSSATGTGTRQPQHF.

This clone was recorded once. The J gene is TRBJ2-5, the V gene TRBV4-2; 12 nucleotides align to TRBD2. CDR1 and CDR2 from the germline V gene are LGHNA and YNFKEQ. This CDR3 region has 16 residues. V lost 3 bases to trimming and J lost 2 bases; unmatched junction nucleotides: 4. The CDR3 DNA follows: TGTGCCAGCAGCCAGGCGCTAGCGGGGGGGCAAGAGACCCAGTACTTC. It is translated as CASSQALAGGQETQYF.

The V gene is TRBV15, the J gene TRBJ2-7, with unresolved D. Germline CDR1 is LNHNV and CDR2 is YYDKDF (reference sequence). This CDR3 region has 14 residues. V was shortened by 1 base and J by 0 bases, with 7 bases between the two germline ends. CDR3 nucleotide sequence: TGTGCCACCAGCAGAGGGCAAAACTCCTACGAGCAGTACTTC. Its translation is CATSRGQNSYEQYF.

The chain has TRBV18 and TRBJ2-1; 7 bases fit TRBD1. The V gene end was trimmed by 1 base and the J gene end by 5 bases; junction bases not matched to a gene: 2. Germline assignment: CDR1 KGHSH and CDR2 LQKENI. The CDR3 sequence is 14 residues long. The CDR3 loop is CASSPQGADNEQFF. As DNA, the CDR3 is TGTGCCAGCTCACCACAGGGGGCTGACAATGAGCAGTTCTTC.

The chain combines TRBV27 with TRBJ1-6; 7 positions match TRBD1. The CDR3 runs to 18 residues. CDR1 and CDR2 from the germline V gene are MNHEY and SMNVEV (reference sequence). Trimming removed 3 bases from V and 0 bases from J; junction bases left unmatched: 8. The CDR3 loop is CASSFYRGSSSYNSPLHF. CDR3 DNA: TGTGCCAGCAGTTTTTACAGGGGATCTAGCTCCTATAATTCACCCCTCCACTTT.

This rearrangement joins TRBV10-1 to TRBJ2-3; D is perhaps TRBD1 (5 bases). V lost 6 bases to trimming and J lost 0 bases, with 16 bases between them. This CDR3 has 16 amino acids. Germline CDR1 is WNHNN and CDR2 is SYGVQD (reference sequence). The CDR3, as DNA: TGCGCCAGCAGCCCTACAGGACGTACTAGCACAGATACGCAGTATTTT. The encoded protein is CASSPTGRTSTDTQYF.

About this clone itself: Within the sample, other DNA sequences also encode this same CDR3. The V and J genes are TRBV18 and TRBJ1-2; 9 bases agree with TRBD1. This CDR3 has 14 amino acids. Unmatched junction bases numbered 2, after V lost 3 bases and J lost 3 bases. In germline, CDR1 is KGHSH, CDR2 LQKENI. CDR3 residues: CASSPTGGDYGYTF. The CDR3 nucleotides read TGTGCCAGCTCACCTACAGGGGGCGACTATGGCTACACCTTC.

The chain employs TRBV27 and TRBJ1-1, with no clear D. CDR1 and CDR2 (germline): MNHEY, SMNVEV (reference sequence). CDR3 size: 13 residues. V lost 6 bases and J lost 1, with 9 bases in between. CDR3 in amino acids: CASRRVPNTEAFF. CDR3 nucleotide sequence: TGTGCCAGCAGGCGGGTCCCGAACACTGAAGCTTTCTTT.

This clone appeared once. V usage is TRBV3-1 (or the pseudogene TRBV3-2) and J usage is TRBJ2-1; 12 nucleotides align to TRBD1. Germline loops: CDR1 LGHDT, CDR2 YNNKEL (reference sequence). The CDR3 covers 15 residues. V lost 4 bases and J lost 10; bases outside the gene matches: 8. As DNA, the CDR3 is TGTGCCAGCAGCCCCTACGGGACAGGGGGCGGCGAGCAGTTCTTC. Translating gives CASSPYGTGGGEQFF.

The chain carries TRBV7-9 and TRBJ1-5; D gene ambiguous. Germline V gene sequence: CDR1 SEHNR, CDR2 FQNEAQ (reference sequence). This CDR3 comprises 15 residues. Trimming stripped 0 bases from V and 7 bases from J, with 13 bases between. The CDR3 DNA sequence: TGTGCCAGCAGCTTAGCCCTGAGGTTTGGGCAGCCCCAGCATTTT. Its protein product is CASSLALRFGQPQHF.

This clone was detected once. V and J are TRBV9 and TRBJ1-2, with 12 bases identical to TRBD1. J gave up 8 bases and V 3 bases, and 11 bases lay outside the gene matches. Germline CDR1 and CDR2: SGDLS and YYNGEE. The CDR3 extends over 16 amino acids. Written as DNA, the CDR3 is TGTGCCAGCAGCGCCGAAGGGACAGGGGGCGTGGGAGGCTACACCTTC. Translated, it gives CASSAEGTGGVGGYTF.

V gene TRBV18 combines with J gene TRBJ2-3; tentatively, D is TRBD1 (5 bases). The germline CDR1 and CDR2 sequences are KGHSH and LQKENI. The CDR3 covers 13 residues. Trimming removed 4 bases from V and 1 base from J, with 6 bases in between. In DNA, the CDR3 is TGTGCCAGCTCACAACAGGGCACAGATACGCAGTATTTT. The encoded protein is CASSQQGTDTQYF.

The chain combines TRBV5-1 with TRBJ1-1; 7 nucleotides line up with TRBD1. V lost 7 bases and J lost 9; bases outside the gene matches: 6. CDR1 is SGHRS, CDR2 YFSETQ, per germline. The length of the CDR3 is 11 residues. CDR3 sequence: CASSEGQKAFF. The CDR3 nucleotides are TGCGCCAGCTCCGAGGGACAGAAAGCTTTCTTT.

This clone was seen a single time. The chain employs TRBV6-5 and TRBJ2-7, with TRBD1 identical over 8 bases. The CDR3 covers 13 residues. V trimming: 5 bases; J trimming: 7 bases; junction bases outside the gene matches: 7. CDR1 is MNHEY and CDR2 is SVGAGI in the germline V gene. The CDR3 region has the DNA TGTGCCAGCAGTACCCGACAGGGGTTGGAGCAGTACGTC. It yields the protein CASSTRQGLEQYV.

The chain joins TRBV28 to TRBJ2-7; TRBD1 matches 9 bases. Germline V lookup: CDR1 MDHEN, CDR2 SYDVKM. Trimming removed 6 bases from V and 7 bases from J; junction bases left unmatched: 7. This CDR3 spans 13 amino acids. The DNA for the CDR3 is TGTGCCAGCAGGGGGACAGGGTCGCGAGAGCAGTACGTC. Residues: CASRGTGSREQYV.

This clone was recorded only once. The rearrangement uses TRBV5-1 and TRBJ2-5, with 7 nucleotides matching TRBD1. From germline, CDR1 is SGHRS and CDR2 YFSETQ. The CDR3 totals 14 residues. Trimming took 5 bases from V and 5 from J; bases not matched to a gene: 9. The CDR3 DNA reads as TGCGCCAGCAGTTTTACAGGGGTTCGGGAGACCCAGTACTTC. This codes for CASSFTGVRETQYF.

The chain combines TRBV11-2 with TRBJ2-7, with a tentative D call TRBD1 (5 bases). V was trimmed by 5 bases and J by 2 bases, leaving 10 bases between them. The CDR3 spans 13 residues. CDR1 and CDR2 from the germline V gene are SGHAT and FQNNGV. In DNA, the CDR3 is TGTGCCAGCAGCAAAGGGGCAGCCTACGAGCAGTACTTC. As protein: CASSKGAAYEQYF.

The V gene is TRBV2, the J gene TRBJ2-2; 10 positions agree with TRBD2. V was clipped by 7 bases and J by 4 bases; unmatched bases: 3. This CDR3 spans 14 amino acids. The V gene's germline CDR1 is SNHLY and CDR2 FYNNEI. This CDR3 reads CASKTSGATGELFF. The CDR3 coding sequence is TGTGCCAGCAAAACTAGCGGGGCCACCGGGGAGCTGTTTTTT. The whole variable domain, filled in from reference TRBV2 and TRBJ2-2, reads EPEVTQTPSHQVTQMGQEVILRCVPISNHLYFYWYRQILGQKVEFLVSFYNNEISEKSEIFDDQFSVERPDGSNFTLKIRSTKLEDSAMYFCASKTSGATGELFFGEGSRLTVL.